One and the same sample provided the 22 T cell receptor beta chains below, sequenced in a study of T cells in Graves' hyperthyroidism and ophthalmopathy. Researchers amplified the TCR beta CDR3 regions from RNA transcripts. The TCR CDR3 was amplified in a first-round RT-PCR using the HTBI primer set. TCRdb reprocessed the multiplex PCR reads with MiXCR, giving one entry per CDR3 protein. The data contain 700,000 or so distinct CDR3 sequences, 16% of them singletons. Sample: blood. The receptor source for this set is a man aged 18 to 30 with Graves' hyperthyroidism.

The table lists this clonotype with many counts. This chain uses TRBV9 with TRBJ1-2, with unresolved D. CDR1 SGDLS and CDR2 YYNGEE come from the germline V gene. V was pared by 0 bases and J by 3 bases, with 12 bases between. This CDR3 has 15 residues. CDR3 coding DNA: TGTGCCAGCAGCGTAGGGCCCTCGGCAGACTATGGCTACACCTTC. This codes for CASSVGPSADYGYTF.

This clonotype was seen more than once but under ten times. This rearrangement joins TRBV7-8 to TRBJ2-7; 13 bases are a match to TRBD2. This CDR3 has 19 residues. V was pared by 3 bases and J by 3 bases, with 14 bases of the junction left unmatched. Germline CDR1 and CDR2: SGHVS and FQNEAQ. The CDR3 protein is CASSFGTSGIRSIVYEQYF. CDR3 DNA: TGTGCCAGCAGCTTCGGGACTAGCGGGATTCGATCGATCGTCTACGAGCAGTACTTC. The whole variable domain, filled in from reference TRBV7-8 and TRBJ2-7, reads GAGVSQSPRYKVAKRGQDVALRCDPISGHVSLFWYQQALGQGPEFLTYFQNEAQLDKSGLPSDRFFAERPEGSVSTLKIQRTQQEDSAVYLCASSFGTSGIRSIVYEQYFGPGTRLTVT.

This clonotype appeared many times. V and J are TRBV11-3 and TRBJ2-7, with TRBD2 identical over 9 bases. V trimming: 3 bases; J trimming: 3 bases; junction bases outside the gene matches: 6. CDR3 length: 15 amino acids. Germline V lookup: CDR1 SGHNT, CDR2 YENEEA. The chain's CDR3 is CASSLLAGAYYEQYF. In nucleotides, the CDR3 is TGTGCCAGCAGCTTGTTAGCGGGAGCTTACTACGAGCAGTACTTC.

This clonotype was detected ten times or more. The chain carries TRBV6-1 and TRBJ2-5; D might be TRBD1 (6 bases). The ends were cut back, 6 bases at V and 6 bases at J, with 20 bases in the middle. Germline values: CDR1 MNHNS, CDR2 SASEGT. The CDR3 totals 15 residues. CDR3 DNA sequence: TGTGCCAGCAGGCTCGGACAGCTGACGGGAAAGACCCAGTACTTC. This codes for CASRLGQLTGKTQYF.

The V call is TRBV5-6, the J call TRBJ2-1; TRBD1 matches 9 bases. Germline values: CDR1 SGHDT, CDR2 YYEEEE. The CDR3 sequence is 15 residues long. With 5 bases clipped from V and 3 bases from J, the junction kept 6 bases outside the gene matches. DNA of the CDR3: TGTGCCAGCAGACACACAGGGGGCGACTACAATGAGCAGTTCTTC. Protein sequence: CASRHTGGDYNEQFF.

Only a few counts were recorded for this clonotype. The chain carries TRBV10-3 and TRBJ1-1; tentatively, D is TRBD1 (5 bases). CDR3 length: 14 residues. Germline V lookup: CDR1 ENHRY, CDR2 SYGVKD. Trimming stripped 10 bases from V and 0 bases from J, with 15 bases between. In nucleotides, the CDR3 is TGTGCCAGTAGCGACAGTCCCATGAACACTGAAGCTTTCTTT. Protein: CASSDSPMNTEAFF.

The genes are TRBV7-8 and TRBJ2-7; D is uncertain. V was trimmed by 5 bases and J by 0 bases, leaving 17 bases between them. This CDR3 is built from 16 residues. The germline V gene encodes CDR1 SGHVS and CDR2 FQNEAQ. The CDR3 sequence is CASSPYSRTTSYEQYF. The CDR3 nucleotides read TGTGCCAGCAGCCCCTACTCCAGAACAACCTCCTACGAGCAGTACTTC.

This chain connects TRBV30 to TRBJ2-1, with 13 nucleotides matching TRBD2. V lost 0 bases to trimming and J lost 8 bases; unmatched junction nucleotides: 13. Germline loops: CDR1 GTSNPN, CDR2 SVGIG (reference sequence). The CDR3 length is 18 residues. CDR3 in amino acids: CAWSVGLTSGRTGDEQFF. For the CDR3, the DNA is TGTGCCTGGAGTGTAGGGTTGACTAGCGGGAGGACAGGGGATGAGCAGTTCTTC.

The V gene is TRBV30, the J gene TRBJ1-6, with TRBD1 matching 7 bases. The CDR3 sequence is 14 residues long. Per the germline V gene, CDR1 is GTSNPN and CDR2 is SVGIG (reference sequence). The V gene end was trimmed by 2 bases and the J gene end by 7 bases; junction bases not matched to a gene: 5. This chain's CDR3 is CAWSSWTGNSPLHF. CDR3 coding DNA: TGTGCCTGGAGTTCCTGGACAGGAAATTCACCCCTCCACTTT.

This clonotype has more than one count but fewer than ten. J is TRBJ2-3 and V is TRBV7-2, with D maybe TRBD2 (5 bases). The germline V and J ends were trimmed by 5 bases and 6 bases, with 18 bases remaining between them. The CDR3 covers 15 residues. Germline values: CDR1 SGHTA, CDR2 FQGNSA. The CDR3, as DNA: TGTGCCAGCAGCGGGCGGCCCGGACTCCTGGATACGCAGTATTTT. It encodes CASSGRPGLLDTQYF.

Notes on this clonotype: A read error may explain this, as a much larger clone is one base away. The chain recombines TRBV29-1 with TRBJ2-7; D may match TRBD1 or TRBD2 (5 bases each). CDR1 is SQVTM, CDR2 ANQGSEA, per germline. V was clipped by 0 bases and J by 6 bases, with 12 bases between them. This CDR3 spans 13 amino acids. CDR3 nucleotides: TGCAGCGTTGAAGAGAACGGGGCCGGCGAGCAGTACTTC. As protein: CSVEENGAGEQYF.

The J gene is TRBJ2-3, the V gene TRBV11-2, with TRBD2 matching over 8 bases. The CDR3 sequence is 14 residues long. CDR1 and CDR2 (germline): SGHAT, FQNNGV. With 2 bases clipped from V and 5 bases from J, the junction kept 3 bases outside the gene matches. The CDR3 sequence is CASSLTRGVDTQYF. CDR3 DNA: TGTGCCAGCAGCTTAACGCGGGGGGTAGATACGCAGTATTTT.

There are many counts of this clonotype. This chain connects TRBV6-1 to TRBJ2-7; D may be TRBD2 (6 bases). The CDR3 totals 15 residues. Trimming took off 6 bases at V and 1 base at J, with 16 bases between the two ends. CDR1 is MNHNS, CDR2 SASEGT, per germline. CDR3 sequence: CASSSPGRGSYEQYF. CDR3 DNA sequence: TGTGCCAGCAGCTCACCGGGACGGGGGTCCTACGAGCAGTACTTC.

V gene TRBV9 combines with J gene TRBJ2-1; the D gene could be TRBD1 or TRBD2 (6 bases each). The germline V and J ends were trimmed by 4 bases and 0 bases, with 14 bases remaining between them. Germline values: CDR1 SGDLS, CDR2 YYNGEE. This CDR3 has 16 amino acids. CDR3 amino acids: CASSKGGGSSYNEQFF. The CDR3 DNA is TGTGCCAGCAGCAAAGGAGGGGGAAGCTCCTACAATGAGCAGTTCTTC.

This clonotype has just a few counts. The genes are TRBV6-4 and TRBJ1-5, with 8 bases fitting TRBD1. The CDR3 loop spans 17 amino acids. Germline CDR1 and CDR2: MRHNA and SNTAGT. J gave up 2 bases and V 10 bases, and 16 bases lay outside the gene matches. The CDR3 nucleotides read TGTGCCATCCCCCCGGGGACAGGAGCCCAAGGCAATCAGCCCCAGCATTTT. This codes for CAIPPGTGAQGNQPQHF.

The J gene is TRBJ2-1, the V gene TRBV9; tentatively, D is TRBD2 (6 bases). Trimming took off 0 bases at V and 0 bases at J, with 16 bases between the two ends. Germline CDR1 is SGDLS and CDR2 is YYNGEE. The CDR3 has 18 residues. The CDR3 DNA is TGTGCCAGCAGCGTAGGAGTTAGCGGTACAAGCTCCTACAATGAGCAGTTCTTC. It translates to CASSVGVSGTSSYNEQFF.

This chain uses TRBV20-1 with TRBJ2-7; 8 bases map to TRBD1. This CDR3 contains 14 residues. The germline CDR1 and CDR2 sequences are DFQATT and SNEGSKA (reference sequence). V lost 2 bases and J lost 6; bases outside the gene matches: 9. The CDR3 protein is CSARTGGPISEQYF. Here the CDR3 DNA reads TGCAGTGCTAGAACAGGGGGACCCATCAGCGAGCAGTACTTC.

This sequence joins TRBV29-1 and TRBJ2-3; 8 bases line up with TRBD1. The germline gives CDR1 SQVTM, CDR2 ANQGSEA. V trimming: 5 bases; J trimming: 0 bases; junction bases outside the gene matches: 4. This CDR3 comprises 14 residues. CDR3 loop: CSVQDRASTDTQYF. The DNA for the CDR3 is TGCAGCGTTCAGGACAGGGCAAGCACAGATACGCAGTATTTT.

The chain joins TRBV10-3 to TRBJ2-1; TRBD2 is a possible D gene (6 bases). The V gene lost 10 bases and the J gene lost 8 bases, with 15 bases spanning the gap. This CDR3 contains 12 residues. Germline CDR1 is ENHRY and CDR2 is SYGVKD. CDR3 loop: CATTRDFDEQFF. In DNA form, the CDR3 reads TGTGCCACCACCCGGGACTTCGATGAGCAGTTCTTC.

V gene TRBV7-2 combines with J gene TRBJ2-1; TRBD2 is a possible D gene (7 bases). The CDR3 has 15 amino acids. Deletions cut 2 bases from V and 4 bases from J, with 12 bases between. The germline CDR1 and CDR2 sequences are SGHTA and FQGNSA. The CDR3 loop is CASSLIGGAYNEQFF. DNA for the CDR3: TGTGCCAGCAGCTTAATTGGGGGGGCTTACAATGAGCAGTTCTTC.

V is TRBV28 and J is TRBJ1-2; D is possibly TRBD1 (5 bases). The germline V and J ends were trimmed by 10 bases and 6 bases, with 21 bases remaining between them. The CDR3 runs to 14 residues. The V gene's germline CDR1 is MDHEN and CDR2 SYDVKM. The CDR3 coding sequence is TGTGCCACCCCCTTGAGGAAGGGGAGGGATGGCTACACCTTC. This encodes CATPLRKGRDGYTF.

This clonotype was seen many times. The chain recombines TRBV20-1 with TRBJ2-7; TRBD2 aligns across 7 bases. V trimming: 1 base; J trimming: 1 base; junction bases outside the gene matches: 7. This CDR3 spans 15 amino acids. Germline-derived CDR1 and CDR2 are DFQATT and SNEGSKA (reference sequence). CDR3 amino acids: CSARVEGGRSYEQYF. CDR3 coding DNA: TGCAGTGCTAGAGTTGAGGGAGGGAGGTCCTACGAGCAGTACTTC.